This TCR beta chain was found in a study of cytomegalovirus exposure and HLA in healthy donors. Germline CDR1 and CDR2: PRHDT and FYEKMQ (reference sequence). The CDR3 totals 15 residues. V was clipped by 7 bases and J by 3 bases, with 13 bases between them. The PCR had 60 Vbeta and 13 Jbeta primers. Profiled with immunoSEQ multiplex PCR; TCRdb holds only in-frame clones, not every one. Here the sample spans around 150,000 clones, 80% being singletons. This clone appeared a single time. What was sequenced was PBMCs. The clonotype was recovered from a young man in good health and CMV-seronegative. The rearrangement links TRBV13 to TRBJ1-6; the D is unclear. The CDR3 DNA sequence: TGTGCCAGCAAAGAAAGGACTGACTATAATTCACCCCTCCACTTT. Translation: CASKERTDYNSPLHF. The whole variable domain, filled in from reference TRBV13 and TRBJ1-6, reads AAGVIQSPRHLIKEKRETATLKCYPIPRHDTVYWYQQGPGQDPQFLISFYEKMQSDKGSIPDRFSAQQFSDYHSELNMSSLELGDSALYFCASKERTDYNSPLHFGNGTRLTVT.